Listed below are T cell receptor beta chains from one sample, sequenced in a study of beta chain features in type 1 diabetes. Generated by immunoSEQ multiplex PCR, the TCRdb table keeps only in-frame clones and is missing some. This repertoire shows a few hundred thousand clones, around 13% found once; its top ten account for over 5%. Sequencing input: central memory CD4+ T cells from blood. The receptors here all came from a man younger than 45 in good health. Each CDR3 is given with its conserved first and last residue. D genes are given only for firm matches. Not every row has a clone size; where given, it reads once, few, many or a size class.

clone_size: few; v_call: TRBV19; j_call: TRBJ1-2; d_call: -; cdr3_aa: CASSPLRADKTHGYTF; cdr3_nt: TGTGCCAGTAGTCCCCTGCGGGCAGACAAAACCCATGGCTACACCTTC
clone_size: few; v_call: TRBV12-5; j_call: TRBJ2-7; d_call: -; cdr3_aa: CASGFKPNYEQYF; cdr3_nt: TGTGCTAGTGGTTTCAAACCTAACTACGAGCAGTACTTC
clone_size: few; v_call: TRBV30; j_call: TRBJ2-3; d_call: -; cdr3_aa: CAWTQPGRSRDTQYF; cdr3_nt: TGTGCCTGGACTCAACCGGGACGTAGCAGAGATACGCAGTATTTT
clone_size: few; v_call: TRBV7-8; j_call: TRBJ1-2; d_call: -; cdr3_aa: CASSPKTDPGYTF; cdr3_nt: TGTGCCAGCAGCCCAAAAACCGACCCGGGCTACACCTTC
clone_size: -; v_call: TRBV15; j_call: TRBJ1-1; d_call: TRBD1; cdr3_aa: CATSRDGQGLNTEAFF; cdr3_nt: TGTGCCACCAGCAGAGACGGACAGGGATTGAACACTGAAGCTTTCTTT
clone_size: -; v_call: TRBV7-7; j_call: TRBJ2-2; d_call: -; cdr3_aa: CASSSERLGELFF; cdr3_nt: TGTGCCAGCAGCTCCGAGAGGCTCGGGGAGCTGTTTTTT
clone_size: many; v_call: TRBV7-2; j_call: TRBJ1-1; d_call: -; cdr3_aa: CASSSGHSNTEAFF; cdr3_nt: TGTGCCAGCAGCTCGGGACACTCGAACACTGAAGCTTTCTTT
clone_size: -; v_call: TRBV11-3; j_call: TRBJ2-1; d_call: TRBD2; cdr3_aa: CASSPLGLAGGINEQFF; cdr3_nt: TGTGCCAGCAGCCCCCTTGGACTAGCGGGAGGAATAAATGAGCAGTTCTTC
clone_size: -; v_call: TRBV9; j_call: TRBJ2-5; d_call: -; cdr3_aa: CASSPSEETQYF; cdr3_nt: TGTGCCAGCAGCCCTAGCGAGGAGACCCAGTACTTC
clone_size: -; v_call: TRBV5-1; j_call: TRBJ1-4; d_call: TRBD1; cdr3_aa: CASSWKPGGTNEKLFF; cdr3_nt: TGCGCCAGCAGCTGGAAGCCAGGGGGAACTAATGAAAAACTGTTTTTT
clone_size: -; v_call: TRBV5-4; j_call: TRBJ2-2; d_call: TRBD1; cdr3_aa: CASSLARGPELFF; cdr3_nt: TGTGCCAGCAGCTTGGCGAGGGGGCCAGAGCTGTTTTTT
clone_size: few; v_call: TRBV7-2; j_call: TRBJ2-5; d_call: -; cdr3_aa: CASSLRGETQYF; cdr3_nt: TGTGCCAGCAGCTTACGAGGAGAGACCCAGTACTTC
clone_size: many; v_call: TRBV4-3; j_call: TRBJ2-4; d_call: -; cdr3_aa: CASSQDMGWRNIQYF; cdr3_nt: TGCGCCAGCAGCCAAGATATGGGATGGCGAAACATTCAGTACTTC
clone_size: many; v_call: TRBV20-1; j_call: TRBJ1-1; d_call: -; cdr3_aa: CSAAKRDEAFF; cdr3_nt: TGCAGTGCTGCTAAGAGAGATGAAGCTTTCTTT
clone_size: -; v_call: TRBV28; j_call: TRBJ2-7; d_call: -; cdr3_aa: CASKEGGYEQYF; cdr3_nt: TGTGCCAGCAAGGAGGGGGGCTACGAGCAGTACTTC
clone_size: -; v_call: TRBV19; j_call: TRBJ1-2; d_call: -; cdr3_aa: CASSPSGGQALYGYTF; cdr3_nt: TGTGCCAGTAGTCCTTCGGGAGGGCAGGCTTTATATGGCTACACCTTC
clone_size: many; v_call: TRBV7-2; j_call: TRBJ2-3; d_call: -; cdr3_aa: CASSLSWSTDTQYF; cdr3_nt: TGTGCCAGCAGCTTATCCTGGTCCACAGATACGCAGTATTTT
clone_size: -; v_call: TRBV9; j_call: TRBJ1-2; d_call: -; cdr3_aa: CASSVVREPLYGYTF; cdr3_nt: TGTGCCAGCAGCGTAGTAAGGGAACCGCTTTATGGCTACACCTTC
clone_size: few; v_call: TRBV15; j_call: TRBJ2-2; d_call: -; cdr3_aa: CATSRDGGGTGELFF; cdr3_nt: TGTGCCACCAGCAGAGATGGAGGGGGCACCGGGGAGCTGTTTTTT
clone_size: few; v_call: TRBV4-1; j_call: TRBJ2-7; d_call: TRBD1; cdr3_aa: CASRRRTGDSYEQYF; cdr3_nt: TGCGCCAGCAGGCGGCGGACAGGCGACTCCTACGAGCAGTACTTC
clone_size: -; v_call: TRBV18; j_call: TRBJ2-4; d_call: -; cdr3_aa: CASSLNKGRSAKNIQYF; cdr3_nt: TGTGCCAGCTCACTTAATAAGGGGAGGTCAGCCAAAAACATTCAGTACTTC
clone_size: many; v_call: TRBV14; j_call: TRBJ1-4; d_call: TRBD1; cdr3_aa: CASSRRQGEKLFF; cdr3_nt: TGTGCCAGCAGCCGAAGACAGGGTGAAAAACTGTTTTTT